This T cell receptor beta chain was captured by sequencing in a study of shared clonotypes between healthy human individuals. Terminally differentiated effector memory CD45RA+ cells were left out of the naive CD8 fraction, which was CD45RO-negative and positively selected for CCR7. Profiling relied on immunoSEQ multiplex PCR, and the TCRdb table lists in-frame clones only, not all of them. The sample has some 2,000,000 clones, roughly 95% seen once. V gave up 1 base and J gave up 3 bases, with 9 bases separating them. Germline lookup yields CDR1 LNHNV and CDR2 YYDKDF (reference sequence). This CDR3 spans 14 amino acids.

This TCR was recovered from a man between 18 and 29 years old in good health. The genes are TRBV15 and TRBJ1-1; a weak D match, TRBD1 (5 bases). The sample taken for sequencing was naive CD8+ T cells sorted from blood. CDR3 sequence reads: CATSRVWGDTEAFF. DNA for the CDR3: TGTGCCACCAGCAGAGTCTGGGGGGACACTGAAGCTTTCTTT.